This T cell receptor beta chain is drawn from a study of T cells expressing NK-cell markers. TCRdb re-called the 5' RACE reads and catalogs CDR3 proteins one per entry, DNA excluded. This sample's clone table lists 120,000 to 150,000 distinct CDR3 sequences. Germline V gene lookup returns CDR1 MNHEY and CDR2 SMNVEV (reference sequence). This CDR3 is built from 16 residues. The receptor comes from a man between 18 and 29 years old in good health. The V call is TRBV27, the J call TRBJ2-7. Sequencing was performed on blood T cells: a sorted CD56 or NKG2C T cell subset, CD4+ or CD8+ T cells, or bulk PBMC T cells (not recorded which). CDR3 protein: CASSLSFAETTYEQYF.